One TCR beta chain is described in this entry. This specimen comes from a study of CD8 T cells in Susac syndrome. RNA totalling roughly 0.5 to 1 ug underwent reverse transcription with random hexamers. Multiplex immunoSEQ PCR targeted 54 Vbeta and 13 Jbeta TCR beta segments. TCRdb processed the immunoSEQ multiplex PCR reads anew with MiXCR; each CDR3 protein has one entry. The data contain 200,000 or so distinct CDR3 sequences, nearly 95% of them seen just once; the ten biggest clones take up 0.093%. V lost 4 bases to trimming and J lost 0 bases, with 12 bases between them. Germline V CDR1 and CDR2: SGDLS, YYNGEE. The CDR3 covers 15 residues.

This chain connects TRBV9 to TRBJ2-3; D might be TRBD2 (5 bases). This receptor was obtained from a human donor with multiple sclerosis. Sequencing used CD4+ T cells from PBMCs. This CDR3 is CASSPSTTSTDTQYF. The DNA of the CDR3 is TGTGCCAGCAGCCCCTCGACTACTAGCACAGATACGCAGTATTTT.